One sample yielded the 25 T cell receptor beta chains listed below, sequenced in a study of PD-L1 blockade in urothelial cancer. The method was immunoSEQ multiplex PCR; TCRdb's version includes in-frame clones alone and lacks a portion of them. The sample yields 25,000 to 35,000 clones, about 90% seen once. Sequenced here: PBMCs, sampled around atezolizumab (anti-PD-L1) treatment. The receptors here all came from a man aged 45 to 65 with urothelial cancer.

The CDR3 bases are TGTGCCAGCAGTTTAGTCCCTGCAGCCTACGAGCAGTACTTC. This sequence encodes CASSLVPAAYEQYF. The chain carries TRBV27 and TRBJ2-7; D ambiguous. The CDR3 totals 14 residues. Germline V gene lookup returns CDR1 MNHEY and CDR2 SMNVEV (reference sequence). Trimming removed 2 bases from V and 2 bases from J, with 10 bases in between.

The V and J genes are TRBV5-1 and TRBJ1-1; 7 bases align to TRBD1. This CDR3 comprises 14 residues. Trimming removed 2 bases from V and 3 bases from J; junction bases left unmatched: 4. From germline, CDR1 is SGHRS and CDR2 YFSETQ. In DNA, the CDR3 is TGCGCCAGCAGCTTTTTCAGGGGGGACACTGAAGCTTTCTTT. The encoded protein is CASSFFRGDTEAFF.

This clone occurred once. V is TRBV12-5 and J is TRBJ1-5; D call uncertain. Germline V CDR1 and CDR2: LGHNT, FRNRAP. V lost 0 bases and J lost 7, with 10 bases in between. This CDR3 contains 14 residues. The CDR3 bases are TGTGCTAGTGGTTTGGTACTGTCAAACCAGCCCCAGCATTTT. Its translation: CASGLVLSNQPQHF.

This clone showed up just once. The DNA for the CDR3 is TGTGCCAGCAAACAACAGGGGGCGCACACCGGGGAGCTGTTTTTT. Translating gives CASKQQGAHTGELFF. V and J are TRBV7-9 and TRBJ2-2, with 9 bases identical to TRBD1. The CDR3 sequence is 15 residues long. CDR1 is SEHNR, CDR2 FQNEAQ, per germline (reference sequence). The J segment lost 3 bases and the V segment lost 7 bases, leaving 6 bases of the junction unmatched.

This chain links TRBV6-5 with TRBJ1-4, with a weak D call TRBD1 (6 bases). Germline V gene lookup returns CDR1 MNHEY and CDR2 SVGAGI. V lost 4 bases and J lost 1, with 10 bases in between. This CDR3 is 15 amino acids long. The CDR3 region has the DNA TGTGCCAGCAGTTTCCTACAGGGAACTAATGAAAAACTGTTTTTT. This sequence encodes CASSFLQGTNEKLFF.

The V gene is TRBV6-4, the J gene TRBJ2-1, with D hard to call. Germline V gives CDR1 MRHNA, CDR2 SNTAGT. V shed 6 bases and J shed 4 bases, with 10 bases lying between them. The CDR3 loop spans 13 amino acids. The CDR3 DNA is TGTGCCAGCAGCACCGACGGGTACAATGAGCAGTTCTTC. Its translation: CASSTDGYNEQFF.

V gene TRBV30 combines with J gene TRBJ2-7; 7 positions agree with TRBD1. Germline CDR1 reads GTSNPN; CDR2 reads SVGIG (reference sequence). The CDR3 is made up of 14 amino acids. V shed 3 bases, J shed 6 bases, and the junction held 11 bases outside the gene matches. The CDR3 region is CAWRKKTGMGEQYF. The CDR3 coding sequence is TGTGCCTGGAGAAAAAAGACAGGGATGGGCGAGCAGTACTTC.

Only a few counts were recorded for this clone. The chain couples TRBV7-6 to TRBJ1-4; D might be TRBD1 (6 bases). The V gene lost 5 bases and the J gene lost 9 bases, with 13 bases spanning the gap. CDR1 and CDR2 from the germline V gene are SGHVS and FNYEAQ. This CDR3 comprises 13 residues. CDR3 nucleotides: TGTGCCAGCAGCCCTGGACAGATAAAAAAACTGTTTTTT. Translation: CASSPGQIKKLFF.

CDR3 sequence (DNA): TGCGCCAGCAGCTTGGGACTTGAGCAGTACTTC. It specifies CASSLGLEQYF. V gene TRBV5-1 combines with J gene TRBJ2-7; D is unclear. The V and J ends lost 0 bases and 7 bases respectively, with 5 bases between them. Germline V gives CDR1 SGHRS, CDR2 YFSETQ. The CDR3 is made up of 11 amino acids.

The chain employs TRBV6-5 and TRBJ1-1; TRBD1 aligns across 7 bases. J gave up 5 bases and V 2 bases, and 5 bases lay outside the gene matches. Germline V gene data show CDR1 as MNHEY and CDR2 as SVGAGI. The CDR3 sequence is 14 residues long. As DNA, the CDR3 is TGTGCCAGCAGTTACAAAAGGGGGCTGACTGAAGCTTTCTTT. As protein: CASSYKRGLTEAFF.

This sequence joins TRBV5-1 and TRBJ1-2, with D maybe TRBD1 (5 bases). Trimming stripped 0 bases from V and 10 bases from J, with 10 bases between. The CDR3 sequence is 12 residues long. The V gene's germline CDR1 is SGHRS and CDR2 YFSETQ. The DNA for the CDR3 is TGCGCCAGCAGCTTGGCGGACACAGCCTACACCTTC. It encodes CASSLADTAYTF.

The chain combines TRBV11-2 with TRBJ2-7, with D perhaps matching TRBD1 (7 bases). The CDR3 has 15 amino acids. The germline V gene has CDR1 SGHAT and CDR2 FQNNGV. Between the trimmed V and J ends, which lost 6 bases and 4 bases, there was a span of 19 bases. The CDR3 protein is CASRSIGGGLYEQYF. Written as DNA, the CDR3 is TGTGCCAGCAGATCCATAGGAGGGGGCCTATACGAGCAGTACTTC.

The chain recombines TRBV7-8 with TRBJ2-1; D is ambiguous. Germline values: CDR1 SGHVS, CDR2 FQNEAQ. The CDR3 runs to 11 residues. The V gene lost 5 bases and the J gene lost 9 bases, with 8 bases spanning the gap. CDR3 residues: CASSRPGEQFF. CDR3 sequence (DNA): TGTGCCAGCAGCCGCCCGGGTGAGCAGTTCTTC.

CDR3 sequence reads: CASSFRGNNQPQHF. CDR3 coding DNA: TGTGCCAGCAGTTTTAGGGGCAACAATCAGCCCCAGCATTTT. The chain has TRBV27 and TRBJ1-5; a weak D match, TRBD1 (5 bases). Germline values: CDR1 MNHEY, CDR2 SMNVEV (reference sequence). Trimming shortened V by 3 bases and J by 3 bases, and 9 bases separated the two germline ends. This CDR3 spans 14 amino acids.

The chain couples TRBV11-3 to TRBJ2-2; possible D gene TRBD2, 6 bases. The ends were cut back, 4 bases at V and 5 bases at J, with 17 bases in the middle. The germline CDR1 and CDR2 sequences are SGHNT and YENEEA. This CDR3 is 16 amino acids long. In DNA, the CDR3 is TGTGCCAGCAGCTCGGAAACGGGAGCGAGGACCGGGGAGCTGTTTTTT. This sequence encodes CASSSETGARTGELFF.

This chain links TRBV2 with TRBJ1-2, with D unresolved. V was pared by 1 base and J by 3 bases, with 6 bases between. The CDR3 sequence is 13 residues long. Germline V gene lookup returns CDR1 SNHLY and CDR2 FYNNEI. CDR3 bases: TGTGCCAGCAGTGAAGGCTCAGACTATGGCTACACCTTC. Translated, it gives CASSEGSDYGYTF.

The chain is built from TRBV27 and TRBJ1-2; TRBD1 aligns across 7 bases. J was trimmed by 1 base and V by 1 base; bases with no gene match: 6. CDR3 length: 16 residues. Per germline, CDR1 MNHEY and CDR2 SMNVEV (reference sequence). The CDR3 protein is CASSLFFRGDNYGYTF. CDR3 in DNA: TGTGCCAGCAGTTTATTCTTCAGGGGGGATAACTATGGCTACACCTTC.

The chain couples TRBV9 to TRBJ2-5; tentative D call: TRBD1 (5 bases). Deletions cut 1 base from V and 3 bases from J, with 13 bases between. The CDR3 is 15 amino acids. Germline CDR1 and CDR2: SGDLS and YYNGEE. DNA for the CDR3: TGTGCCAGCAGCGTAATGGGGCAGCCTGAAGAGACCCAGTACTTC. Translation: CASSVMGQPEETQYF.

In nucleotides, the CDR3 is TGCAGCGTTGAGTCAGCAGGGTACTCTGGAAACACCATATATTTT. It specifies CSVESAGYSGNTIYF. J is TRBJ1-3 and V is TRBV29-1; weak D call: TRBD1 (5 bases). This CDR3 has 15 residues. V lost 3 bases and J lost 0, with 12 bases in between. CDR1 is SQVTM and CDR2 is ANQGSEA in the germline V gene.

V and J are TRBV11-2 and TRBJ2-5; D may be TRBD2 (6 bases). This CDR3 comprises 15 residues. Trimming removed 0 bases at V and 6 bases at J, with 14 bases between. The germline V gene has CDR1 SGHAT and CDR2 FQNNGV. The CDR3 loop is CASSLDPGEAQTQYF. For the CDR3, the DNA is TGTGCCAGCAGCTTAGATCCCGGGGAGGCCCAGACCCAGTACTTC.

The gene calls are TRBV11-2 and TRBJ2-1, with TRBD2 identical over 9 bases. Trimming at V came to 1 base and at J to 6 bases, leaving 7 bases not matched to a gene. The CDR3 consists of 16 residues. CDR1 and CDR2 (germline): SGHAT, FQNNGV. The CDR3 reads CASSLVGLAHLNEQFF. The CDR3 DNA reads as TGTGCCAGCAGCTTAGTGGGACTAGCCCACCTCAATGAGCAGTTCTTC.

The V gene is TRBV19, the J gene TRBJ1-2; 7 bases match TRBD1. V lost 7 bases and J lost 0; bases outside the gene matches: 11. CDR1 is LNHDA and CDR2 is SQIVND in the germline V gene (reference sequence). The CDR3 is made up of 16 amino acids. CDR3 amino acids: CASIPLAGTANYGYTF. CDR3 nucleotides: TGTGCCAGTATCCCTCTCGCCGGGACAGCTAACTATGGCTACACCTTC.

The chain carries TRBV7-2 and TRBJ2-3; D remains ambiguous. The CDR3 totals 16 residues. Trimming pared 5 bases from V and 3 bases from J, leaving 18 bases between. Germline V gene data show CDR1 as SGHTA and CDR2 as FQGNSA. The CDR3 bases are TGTGCCAGCAGCCCCTCGGGTTTTGTAGGAACAGATACGCAGTATTTT. It yields the protein CASSPSGFVGTDTQYF.

The chain recombines TRBV18 with TRBJ2-4, with 7 nucleotides matching TRBD2. The CDR3 has 16 amino acids. V dropped 1 base and J dropped 7; count of bases not matched to a gene: 10. CDR1 KGHSH and CDR2 LQKENI come from the germline V gene. CDR3 sequence: CASSPLSSGIKNIQYF. DNA for the CDR3: TGTGCCAGCTCACCACTATCCAGCGGGATAAAGAACATTCAGTACTTC.

This clone showed up just once. V gene TRBV18 combines with J gene TRBJ2-1; 10 bases map to TRBD1. CDR3 size: 15 residues. The V and J ends lost 1 base and 6 bases, in that order; junction bases with no gene match: 3. Germline-derived CDR1 and CDR2 are KGHSH and LQKENI. CDR3: CASSPLGTGVNEQFF. The CDR3 region has the DNA TGTGCCAGCTCACCACTCGGGACAGGGGTCAATGAGCAGTTCTTC.